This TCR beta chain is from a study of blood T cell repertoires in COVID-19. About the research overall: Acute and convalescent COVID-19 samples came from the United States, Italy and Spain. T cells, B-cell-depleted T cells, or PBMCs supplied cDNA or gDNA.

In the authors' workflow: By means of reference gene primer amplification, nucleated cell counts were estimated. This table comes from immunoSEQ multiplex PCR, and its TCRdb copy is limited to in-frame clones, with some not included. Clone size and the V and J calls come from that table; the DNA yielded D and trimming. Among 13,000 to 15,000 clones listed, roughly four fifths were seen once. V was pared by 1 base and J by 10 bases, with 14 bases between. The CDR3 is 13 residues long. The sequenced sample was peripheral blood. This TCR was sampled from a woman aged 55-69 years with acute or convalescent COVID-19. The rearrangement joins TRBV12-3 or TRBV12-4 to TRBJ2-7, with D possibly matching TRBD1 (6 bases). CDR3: CASSLGGQKEQYF. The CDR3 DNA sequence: TGTGCCAGCAGTTTAGGGGGGCAGAAAGAACAGTACTTC.